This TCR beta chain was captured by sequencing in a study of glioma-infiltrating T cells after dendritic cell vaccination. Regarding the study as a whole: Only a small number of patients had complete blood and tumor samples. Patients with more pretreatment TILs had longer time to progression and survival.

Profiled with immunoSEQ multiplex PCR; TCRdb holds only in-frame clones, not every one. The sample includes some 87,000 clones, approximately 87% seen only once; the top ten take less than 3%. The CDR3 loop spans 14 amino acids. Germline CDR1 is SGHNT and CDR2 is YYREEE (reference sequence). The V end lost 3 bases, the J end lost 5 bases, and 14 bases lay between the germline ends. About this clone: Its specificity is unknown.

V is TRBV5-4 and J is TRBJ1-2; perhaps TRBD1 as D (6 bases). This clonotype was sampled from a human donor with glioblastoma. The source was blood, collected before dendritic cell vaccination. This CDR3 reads CASSSPGQGYGYTF. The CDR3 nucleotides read TGTGCCAGCAGCTCTCCGGGACAAGGGTATGGCTACACCTTC.